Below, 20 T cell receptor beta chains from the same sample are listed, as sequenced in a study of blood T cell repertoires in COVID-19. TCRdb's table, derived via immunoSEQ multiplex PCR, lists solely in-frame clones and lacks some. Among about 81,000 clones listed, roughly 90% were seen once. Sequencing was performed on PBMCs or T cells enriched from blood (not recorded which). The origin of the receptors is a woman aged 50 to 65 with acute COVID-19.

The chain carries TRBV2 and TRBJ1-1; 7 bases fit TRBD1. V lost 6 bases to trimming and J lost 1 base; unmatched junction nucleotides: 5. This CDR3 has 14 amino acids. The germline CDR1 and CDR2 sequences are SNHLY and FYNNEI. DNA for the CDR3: TGTGCCAGCAGGAACAGGGGCCGGAACACTGAAGCTTTCTTT. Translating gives CASRNRGRNTEAFF.

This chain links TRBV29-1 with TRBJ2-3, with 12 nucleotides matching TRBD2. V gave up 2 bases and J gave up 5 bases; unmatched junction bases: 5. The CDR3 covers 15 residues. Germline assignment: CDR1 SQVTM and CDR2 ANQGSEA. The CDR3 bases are TGCAGCGTTGAATCGACTAGCGGGAGAAGAGATACGCAGTATTTT. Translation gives CSVESTSGRRDTQYF.

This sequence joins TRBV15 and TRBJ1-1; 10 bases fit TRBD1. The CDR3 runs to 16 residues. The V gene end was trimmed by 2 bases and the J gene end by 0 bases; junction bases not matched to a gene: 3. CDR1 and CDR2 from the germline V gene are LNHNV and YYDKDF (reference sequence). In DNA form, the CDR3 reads TGTGCCACCAGCAGACCGGGACAGGGGATGAACACTGAAGCTTTCTTT. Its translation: CATSRPGQGMNTEAFF.

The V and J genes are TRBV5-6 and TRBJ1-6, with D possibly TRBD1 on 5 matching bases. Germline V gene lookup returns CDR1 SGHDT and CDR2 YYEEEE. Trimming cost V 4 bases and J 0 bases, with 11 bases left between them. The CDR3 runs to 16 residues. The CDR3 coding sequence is TGTGCCAGCAGCCCTCAGGGAAGCTCCTATAATTCACCCCTCCACTTT. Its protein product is CASSPQGSSYNSPLHF. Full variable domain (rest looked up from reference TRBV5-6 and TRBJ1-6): DAGVTQSPTHLIKTRGQQVTLRCSPKSGHDTVSWYQQALGQGPQFIFQYYEEEERQRGNFPDRFSGHQFPNYSSELNVNALLLGDSALYLCASSPQGSSYNSPLHFGNGTRLTVT.

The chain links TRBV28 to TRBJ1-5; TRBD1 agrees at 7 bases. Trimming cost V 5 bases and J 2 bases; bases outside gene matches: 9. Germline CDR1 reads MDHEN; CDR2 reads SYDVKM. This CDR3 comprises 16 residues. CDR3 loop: CASSGPATGGNQPQHF. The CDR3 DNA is TGTGCCAGCAGTGGTCCGGCCACAGGGGGCAATCAGCCCCAGCATTTT.

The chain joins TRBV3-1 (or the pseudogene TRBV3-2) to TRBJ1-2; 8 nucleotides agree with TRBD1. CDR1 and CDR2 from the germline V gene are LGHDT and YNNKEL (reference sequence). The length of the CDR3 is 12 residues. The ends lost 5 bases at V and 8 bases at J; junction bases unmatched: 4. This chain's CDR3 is CASSRDRGGYTF. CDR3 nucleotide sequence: TGTGCCAGCAGCAGAGACAGGGGCGGCTACACCTTC.

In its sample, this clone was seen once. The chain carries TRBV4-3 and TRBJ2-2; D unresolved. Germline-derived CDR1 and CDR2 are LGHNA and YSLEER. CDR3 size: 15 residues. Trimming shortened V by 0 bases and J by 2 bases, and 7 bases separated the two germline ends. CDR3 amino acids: CASSQDRVNTGELFF. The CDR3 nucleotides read TGCGCCAGCAGCCAAGACCGGGTTAACACCGGGGAGCTGTTTTTT.

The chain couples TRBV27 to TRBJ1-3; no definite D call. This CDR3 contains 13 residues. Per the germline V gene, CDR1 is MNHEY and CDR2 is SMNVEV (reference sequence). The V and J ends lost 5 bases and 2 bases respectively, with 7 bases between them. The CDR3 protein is CASSLQPGNTIYF. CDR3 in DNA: TGTGCCAGCAGTCTACAGCCTGGAAACACCATATATTTT.

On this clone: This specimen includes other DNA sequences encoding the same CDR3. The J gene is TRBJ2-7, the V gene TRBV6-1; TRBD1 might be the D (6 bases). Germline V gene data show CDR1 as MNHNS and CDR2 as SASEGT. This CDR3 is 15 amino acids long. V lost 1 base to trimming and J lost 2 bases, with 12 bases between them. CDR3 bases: TGTGCCAGCAGTGAAGGGGGGCTAGCACCCTACGAGCAGTACTTC. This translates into CASSEGGLAPYEQYF.

The CDR3 spells CASSRDSTNYGYTF. The CDR3, as DNA: TGTGCCAGCAGCCGCGACAGTACTAACTATGGCTACACCTTC. The chain uses TRBV27 and TRBJ1-2; tentatively, D is TRBD1 (5 bases). Germline values: CDR1 MNHEY, CDR2 SMNVEV (reference sequence). The CDR3 sequence is 14 residues long. Trimming took 6 bases from V and 0 from J, leaving 11 bases between them.

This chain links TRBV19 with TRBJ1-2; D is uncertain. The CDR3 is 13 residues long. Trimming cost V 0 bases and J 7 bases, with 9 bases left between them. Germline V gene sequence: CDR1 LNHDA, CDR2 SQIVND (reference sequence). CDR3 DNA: TGTGCCAGTAGTATAGATTTCGCTAGTGGCTACACCTTC. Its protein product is CASSIDFASGYTF. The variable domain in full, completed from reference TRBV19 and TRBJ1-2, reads DGGITQSPKYLFRKEGQNVTLSCEQNLNHDAMYWYRQDPGQGLRLIYYSQIVNDFQKGDIAEGYSVSREKKESFPLTVTSAQKNPTAFYLCASSIDFASGYTFGSGTRLTVV.

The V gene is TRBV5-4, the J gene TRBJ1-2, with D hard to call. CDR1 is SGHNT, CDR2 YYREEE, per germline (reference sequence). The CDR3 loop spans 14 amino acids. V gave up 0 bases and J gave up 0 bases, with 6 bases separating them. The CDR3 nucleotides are TGTGCCAGCAGCTTGGCTGGGCCTAACTATGGCTACACCTTC. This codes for CASSLAGPNYGYTF. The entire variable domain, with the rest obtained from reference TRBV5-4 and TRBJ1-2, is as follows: ETGVTQSPTHLIKTRGQQVTLRCSSQSGHNTVSWYQQALGQGPQFIFQYYREEENGRGNFPPRFSGLQFPNYSSELNVNALELDDSALYLCASSLAGPNYGYTFGSGTRLTVV.

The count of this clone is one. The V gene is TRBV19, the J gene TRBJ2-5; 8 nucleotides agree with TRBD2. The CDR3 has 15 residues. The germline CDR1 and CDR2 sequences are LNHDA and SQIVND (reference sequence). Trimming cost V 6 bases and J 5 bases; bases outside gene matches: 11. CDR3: CASSQNGGLAETQYF. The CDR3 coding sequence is TGTGCCAGTAGCCAGAACGGAGGACTAGCCGAGACCCAGTACTTC.

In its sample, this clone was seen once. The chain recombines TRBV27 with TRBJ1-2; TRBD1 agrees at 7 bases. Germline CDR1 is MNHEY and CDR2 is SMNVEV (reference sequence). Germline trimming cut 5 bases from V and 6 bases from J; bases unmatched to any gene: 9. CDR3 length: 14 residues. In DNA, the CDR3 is TGTGCCAGCAGTCCTACCGACAGGGATCATGGCTACACCTTC. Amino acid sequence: CASSPTDRDHGYTF.

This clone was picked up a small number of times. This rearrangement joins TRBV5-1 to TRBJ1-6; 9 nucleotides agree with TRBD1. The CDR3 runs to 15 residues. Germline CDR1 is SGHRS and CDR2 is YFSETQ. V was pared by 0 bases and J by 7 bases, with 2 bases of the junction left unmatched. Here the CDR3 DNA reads TGCGCCAGCAGCTTGGAAGGGACAGGGAATTCACCCCTCCACTTT. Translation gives CASSLEGTGNSPLHF.

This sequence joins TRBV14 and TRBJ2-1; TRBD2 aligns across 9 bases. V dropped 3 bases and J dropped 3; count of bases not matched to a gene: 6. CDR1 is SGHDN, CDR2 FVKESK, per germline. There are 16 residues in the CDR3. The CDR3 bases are TGTGCCAGCAGCCAGCGGCTTAGCGGGAGCTACAATGAGCAGTTCTTC. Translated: CASSQRLSGSYNEQFF.

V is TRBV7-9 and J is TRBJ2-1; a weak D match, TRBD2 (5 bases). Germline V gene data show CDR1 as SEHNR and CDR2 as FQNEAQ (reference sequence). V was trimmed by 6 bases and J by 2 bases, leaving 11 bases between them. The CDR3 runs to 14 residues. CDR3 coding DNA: TGTGCCAGCAGTCCGAGCGGAGCCTACAATGAGCAGTTCTTC. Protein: CASSPSGAYNEQFF.

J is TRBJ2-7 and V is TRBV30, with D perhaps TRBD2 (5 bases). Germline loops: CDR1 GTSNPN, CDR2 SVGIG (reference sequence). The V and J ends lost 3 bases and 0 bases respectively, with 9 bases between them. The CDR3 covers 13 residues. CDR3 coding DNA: TGTGCCTGGAGCGGCGGGTTCTCCTACGAGCAGTACTTC. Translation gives CAWSGGFSYEQYF. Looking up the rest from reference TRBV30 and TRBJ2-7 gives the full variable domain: SQTIHQWPATLVQPVGSPLSLECTVEGTSNPNLYWYRQAAGRGLQLLFYSVGIGQISSEVPQNLSASRPQDRQFILSSKKLLLSDSGFYLCAWSGGFSYEQYFGPGTRLTVT.

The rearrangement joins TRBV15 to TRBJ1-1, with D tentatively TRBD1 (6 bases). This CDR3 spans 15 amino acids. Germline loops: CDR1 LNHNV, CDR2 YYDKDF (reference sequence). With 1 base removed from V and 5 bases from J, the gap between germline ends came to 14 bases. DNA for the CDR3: TGTGCCACCAGCAGAGGGCAGGGGCGCCGGACTGAAGCTTTCTTT. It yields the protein CATSRGQGRRTEAFF. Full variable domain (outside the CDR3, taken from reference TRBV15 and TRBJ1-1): DAMVIQNPRYQVTQFGKPVTLSCSQTLNHNVMYWYQQKSSQAPKLLFHYYDKDFNNEADTPDNFQSRRPNTSFCFLDIRSPGLGDTAMYLCATSRGQGRRTEAFFGQGTRLTVV.

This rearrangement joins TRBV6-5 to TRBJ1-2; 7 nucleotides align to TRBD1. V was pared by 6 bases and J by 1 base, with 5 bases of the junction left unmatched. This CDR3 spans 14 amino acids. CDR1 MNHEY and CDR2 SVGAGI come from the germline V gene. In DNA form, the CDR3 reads TGTGCCAGCAGCAACACAGGGGTTAACTATGGCTACACCTTC. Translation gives CASSNTGVNYGYTF.